The clone carrying this T cell receptor (beta chain) has a single count. In the authors' workflow: Reference gene primer amplification gave estimated nucleated cell counts. Sequencing was performed with immunoSEQ multiplex PCR; in TCRdb, only in-frame clones are kept and a portion is missing. V and J calls and clone size are those listed in that table; D and trimming were worked out from the DNA. The repertoire includes about 140,000 clones, around nine tenths of them detected once, and roughly 4.3% sits in the top ten. The germline CDR1 and CDR2 sequences are LGHNT and FRNRAP. The CDR3 has 18 residues. Trimming removed 0 bases from V and 0 bases from J, with 15 bases in between. This sample was included in a study of blood T cell repertoires in COVID-19.

The specimen was peripheral blood. The origin of this receptor is a woman aged 35 to 49 with acute or convalescent COVID-19. The genes are TRBV12-5 and TRBJ1-5; a weak D match, TRBD1 (5 bases). In DNA, the CDR3 is TGTGCTAGTGGTTTGGTAAGGGGTGTCGGTTATAGCAATCAGCCCCAGCATTTT. It translates to CASGLVRGVGYSNQPQHF. The full variable domain, in which reference TRBV12-5 and TRBJ1-5 provide the parts outside the CDR3, is DARVTQTPRHKVTEMGQEVTMRCQPILGHNTVFWYRQTMMQGLELLAYFRNRAPLDDSGMPKDRFSAEMPDATLATLKIQPSEPRDSAVYFCASGLVRGVGYSNQPQHFGDGTRLSIL.